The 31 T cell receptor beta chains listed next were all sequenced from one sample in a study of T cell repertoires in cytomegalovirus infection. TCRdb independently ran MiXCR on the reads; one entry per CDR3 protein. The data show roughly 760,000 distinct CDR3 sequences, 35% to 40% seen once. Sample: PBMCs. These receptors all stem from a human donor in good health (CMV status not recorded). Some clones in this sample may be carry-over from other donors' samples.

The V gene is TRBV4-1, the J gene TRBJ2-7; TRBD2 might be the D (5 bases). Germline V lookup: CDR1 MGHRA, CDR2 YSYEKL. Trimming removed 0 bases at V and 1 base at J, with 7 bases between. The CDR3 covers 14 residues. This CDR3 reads CASSQELGSYEQYF. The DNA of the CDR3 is TGCGCCAGCAGCCAAGAACTAGGATCCTACGAGCAGTACTTC.

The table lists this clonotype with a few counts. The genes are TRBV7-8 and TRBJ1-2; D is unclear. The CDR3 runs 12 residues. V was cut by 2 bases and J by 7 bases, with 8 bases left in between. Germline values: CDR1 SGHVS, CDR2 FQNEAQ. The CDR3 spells CASSLSSTGYTF. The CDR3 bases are TGTGCCAGCAGCTTATCCTCGACTGGCTACACCTTC.

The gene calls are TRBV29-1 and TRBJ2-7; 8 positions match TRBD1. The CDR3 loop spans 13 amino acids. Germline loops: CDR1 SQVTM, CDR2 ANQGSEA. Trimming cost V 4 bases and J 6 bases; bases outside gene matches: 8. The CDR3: CSVAGQAASEQYF. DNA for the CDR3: TGCAGCGTTGCGGGACAGGCCGCCTCCGAGCAGTACTTC.

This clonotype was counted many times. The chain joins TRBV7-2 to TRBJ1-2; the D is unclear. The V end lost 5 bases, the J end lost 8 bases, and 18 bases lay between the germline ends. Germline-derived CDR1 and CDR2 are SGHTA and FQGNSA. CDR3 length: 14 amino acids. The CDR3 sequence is CASSGGLKTRGYTF. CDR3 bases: TGTGCCAGCAGCGGAGGGCTCAAAACGAGGGGCTACACCTTC.

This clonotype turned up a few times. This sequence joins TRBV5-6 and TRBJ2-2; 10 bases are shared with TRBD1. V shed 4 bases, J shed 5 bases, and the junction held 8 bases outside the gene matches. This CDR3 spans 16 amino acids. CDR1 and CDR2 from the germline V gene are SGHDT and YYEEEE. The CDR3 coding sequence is TGTGCCAGCAGCCTCGACAGGGGGCTAAAGACCGGGGAGCTGTTTTTT. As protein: CASSLDRGLKTGELFF.

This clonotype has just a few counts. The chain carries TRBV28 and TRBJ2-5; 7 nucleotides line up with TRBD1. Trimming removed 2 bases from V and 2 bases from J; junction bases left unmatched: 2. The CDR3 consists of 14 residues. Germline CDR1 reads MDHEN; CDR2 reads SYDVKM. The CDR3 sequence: CASSLMGQQETQYF. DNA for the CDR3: TGTGCCAGCAGTTTAATGGGACAGCAAGAGACCCAGTACTTC.

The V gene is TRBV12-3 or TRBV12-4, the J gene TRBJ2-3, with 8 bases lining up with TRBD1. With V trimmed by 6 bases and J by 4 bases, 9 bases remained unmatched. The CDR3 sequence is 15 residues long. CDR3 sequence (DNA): TGTGCCAGCAGCCCGCAAGGACAGGGAGCAGATACGCAGTATTTT. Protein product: CASSPQGQGADTQYF.

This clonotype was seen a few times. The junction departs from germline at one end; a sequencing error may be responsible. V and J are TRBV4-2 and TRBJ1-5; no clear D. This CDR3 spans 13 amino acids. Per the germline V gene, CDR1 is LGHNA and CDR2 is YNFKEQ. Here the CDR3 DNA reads TGTGCCAGCAGCGAATCCGCCCTTCAGGCCCAGCATTTT. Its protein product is CASSESALQAQHF.

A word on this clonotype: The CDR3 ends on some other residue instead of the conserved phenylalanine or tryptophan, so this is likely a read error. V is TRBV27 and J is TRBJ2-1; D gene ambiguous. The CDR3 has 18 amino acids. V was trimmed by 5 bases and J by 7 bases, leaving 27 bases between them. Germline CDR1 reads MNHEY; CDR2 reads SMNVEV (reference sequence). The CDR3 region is CASSPYRTGQLGPNEQFL. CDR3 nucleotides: TGTGCCAGCAGTCCCTATAGGACCGGGCAGCTCGGACCAAATGAGCAGTTCTTA.

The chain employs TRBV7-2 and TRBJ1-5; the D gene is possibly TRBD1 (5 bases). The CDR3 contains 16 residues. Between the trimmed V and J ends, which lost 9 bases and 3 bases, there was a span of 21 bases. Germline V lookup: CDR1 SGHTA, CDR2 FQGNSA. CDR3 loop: CASRSGRGQPNQPQHF. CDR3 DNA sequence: TGTGCCAGTAGGTCAGGGAGAGGGCAGCCCAATCAGCCCCAGCATTTT.

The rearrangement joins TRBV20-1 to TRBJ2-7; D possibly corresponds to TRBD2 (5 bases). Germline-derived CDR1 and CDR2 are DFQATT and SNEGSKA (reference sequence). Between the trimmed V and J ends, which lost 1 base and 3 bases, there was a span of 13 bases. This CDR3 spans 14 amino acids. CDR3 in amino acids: CSARVPGGFYEQYF. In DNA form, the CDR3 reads TGCAGTGCTAGAGTCCCCGGCGGGTTCTACGAGCAGTACTTC.

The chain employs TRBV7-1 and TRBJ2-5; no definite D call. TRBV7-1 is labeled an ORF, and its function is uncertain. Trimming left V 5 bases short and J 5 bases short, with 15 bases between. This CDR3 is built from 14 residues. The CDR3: CASSPLEAWETQYF. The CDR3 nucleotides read TGTGCCAGCAGCCCCCTCGAGGCGTGGGAGACCCAGTACTTC.

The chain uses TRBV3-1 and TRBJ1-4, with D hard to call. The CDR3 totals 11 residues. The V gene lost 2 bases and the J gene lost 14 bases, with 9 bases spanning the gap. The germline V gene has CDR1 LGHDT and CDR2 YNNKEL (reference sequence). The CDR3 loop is CASSQNRGLFF. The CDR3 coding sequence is TGTGCCAGCAGCCAAAACAGAGGGCTGTTTTTT.

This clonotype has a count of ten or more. CDR3 nucleotide sequence: TGCGCCAGCAGCCAAGACGAGGGGGTCGAGTTCCGGGGTGGCTACACCTTC. It translates to CASSQDEGVEFRGGYTF. V and J are TRBV4-1 and TRBJ1-2, with D perhaps TRBD1 (6 bases). V was clipped by 0 bases and J by 7 bases, with 21 bases between them. CDR1 is MGHRA and CDR2 is YSYEKL in the germline V gene. The CDR3 runs 17 residues.

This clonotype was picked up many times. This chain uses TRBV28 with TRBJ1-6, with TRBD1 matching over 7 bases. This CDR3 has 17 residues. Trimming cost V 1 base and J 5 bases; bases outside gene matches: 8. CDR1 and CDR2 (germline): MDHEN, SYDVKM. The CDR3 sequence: CASSLLSDRVDNSPLHF. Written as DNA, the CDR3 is TGTGCCAGCAGTTTATTAAGCGACAGGGTAGATAATTCACCCCTCCACTTT.

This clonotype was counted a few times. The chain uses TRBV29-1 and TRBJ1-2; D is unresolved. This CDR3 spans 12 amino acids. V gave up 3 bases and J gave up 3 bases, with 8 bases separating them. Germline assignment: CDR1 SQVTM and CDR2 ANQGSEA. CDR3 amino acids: CSVEDGYYGYTF. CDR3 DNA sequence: TGCAGCGTTGAGGACGGATACTATGGCTACACCTTC.

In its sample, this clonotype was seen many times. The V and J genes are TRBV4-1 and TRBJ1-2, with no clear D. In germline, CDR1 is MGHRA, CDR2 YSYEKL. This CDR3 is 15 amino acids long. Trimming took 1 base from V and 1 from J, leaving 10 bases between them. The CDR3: CASSQAGGLNYGYTF. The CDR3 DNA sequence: TGCGCCAGCAGCCAAGCGGGAGGGCTTAACTATGGCTACACCTTC.

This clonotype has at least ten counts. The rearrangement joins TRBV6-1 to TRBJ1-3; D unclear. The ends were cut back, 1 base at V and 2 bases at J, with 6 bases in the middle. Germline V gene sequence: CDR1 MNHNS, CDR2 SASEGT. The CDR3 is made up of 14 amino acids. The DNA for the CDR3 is TGTGCCAGCAGTGAAGTCGCAGCTGGAAACACCATATATTTT. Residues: CASSEVAAGNTIYF.

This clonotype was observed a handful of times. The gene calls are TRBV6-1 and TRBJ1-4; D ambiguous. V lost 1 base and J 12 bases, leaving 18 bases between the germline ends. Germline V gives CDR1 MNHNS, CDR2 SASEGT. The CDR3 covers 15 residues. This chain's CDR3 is CASSEVVIRASELFF. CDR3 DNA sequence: TGTGCCAGCAGTGAAGTAGTAATTCGGGCCTCGGAACTGTTTTTT.

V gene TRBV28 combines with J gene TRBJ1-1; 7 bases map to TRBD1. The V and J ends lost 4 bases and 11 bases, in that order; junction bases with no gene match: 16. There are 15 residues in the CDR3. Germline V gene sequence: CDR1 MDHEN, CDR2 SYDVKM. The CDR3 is CASSSSGTAKRRAFF. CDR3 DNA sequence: TGTGCCAGCAGTTCCTCCGGGACAGCCAAACGGCGGGCTTTCTTT.

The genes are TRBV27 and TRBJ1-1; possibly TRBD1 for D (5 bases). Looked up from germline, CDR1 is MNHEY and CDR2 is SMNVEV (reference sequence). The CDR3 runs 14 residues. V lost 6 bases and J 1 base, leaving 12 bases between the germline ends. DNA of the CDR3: TGTGCCAGCAGCTCACAGGCAGGGAACACTGAAGCTTTCTTT. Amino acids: CASSSQAGNTEAFF.

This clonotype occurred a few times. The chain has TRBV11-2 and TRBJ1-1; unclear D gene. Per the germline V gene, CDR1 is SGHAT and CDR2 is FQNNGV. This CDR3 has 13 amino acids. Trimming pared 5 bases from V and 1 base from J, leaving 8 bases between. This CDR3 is CASSPNTNTEAFF. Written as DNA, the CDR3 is TGTGCCAGCAGCCCCAACACGAACACTGAAGCTTTCTTT.

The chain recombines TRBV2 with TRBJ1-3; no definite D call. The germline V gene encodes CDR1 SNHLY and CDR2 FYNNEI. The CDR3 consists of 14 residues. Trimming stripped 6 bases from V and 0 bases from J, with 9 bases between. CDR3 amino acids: CASRAGTSGNTIYF. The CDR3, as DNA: TGTGCCAGCAGGGCGGGCACCTCTGGAAACACCATATATTTT.

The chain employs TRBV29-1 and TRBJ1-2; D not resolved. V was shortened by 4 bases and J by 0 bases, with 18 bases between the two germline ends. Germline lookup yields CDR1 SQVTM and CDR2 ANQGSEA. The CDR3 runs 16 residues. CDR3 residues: CSVVPVIVETNYGYTF. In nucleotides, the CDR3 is TGCAGCGTTGTCCCAGTGATTGTGGAAACTAACTATGGCTACACCTTC.

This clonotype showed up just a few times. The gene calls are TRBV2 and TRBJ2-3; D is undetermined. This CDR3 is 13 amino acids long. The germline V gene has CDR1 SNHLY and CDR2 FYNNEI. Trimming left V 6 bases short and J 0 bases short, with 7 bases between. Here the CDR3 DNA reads TGTGCCAGCAGATTTACCAGCACAGATACGCAGTATTTT. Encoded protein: CASRFTSTDTQYF.

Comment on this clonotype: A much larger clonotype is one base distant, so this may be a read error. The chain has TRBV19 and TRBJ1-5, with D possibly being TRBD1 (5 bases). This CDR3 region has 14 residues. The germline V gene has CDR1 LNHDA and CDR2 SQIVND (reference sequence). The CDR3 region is CASRGGLGNQPKHF. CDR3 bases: TGTGCCAGTCGTGGGGGTTTGGGCAATCAGCCCAAGCATTTT.

CDR3: CSVHTGAYNEQFF. CDR3 bases: TGCAGCGTCCATACTGGGGCCTACAATGAGCAGTTCTTC. This chain joins TRBV29-1 and TRBJ2-1; no reliable D call. CDR3 size: 13 residues. Germline V lookup: CDR1 SQVTM, CDR2 ANQGSEA. The ends were cut back, 6 bases at V and 2 bases at J, with 11 bases in the middle.

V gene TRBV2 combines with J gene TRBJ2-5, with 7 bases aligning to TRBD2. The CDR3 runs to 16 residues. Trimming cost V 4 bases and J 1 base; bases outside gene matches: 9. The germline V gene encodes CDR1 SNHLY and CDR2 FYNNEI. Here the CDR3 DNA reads TGTGCCAGCAGTGCTAGCGGCGGGGCTCTCCAAGAGACCCAGTACTTC. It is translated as CASSASGGALQETQYF.

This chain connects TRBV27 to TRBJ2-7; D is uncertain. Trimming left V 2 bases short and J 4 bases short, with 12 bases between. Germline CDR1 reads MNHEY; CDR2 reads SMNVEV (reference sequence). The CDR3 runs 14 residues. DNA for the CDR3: TGTGCCAGCAGTTTAGGCCCCCACCATTACGAGCAGTACTTC. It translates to CASSLGPHHYEQYF.

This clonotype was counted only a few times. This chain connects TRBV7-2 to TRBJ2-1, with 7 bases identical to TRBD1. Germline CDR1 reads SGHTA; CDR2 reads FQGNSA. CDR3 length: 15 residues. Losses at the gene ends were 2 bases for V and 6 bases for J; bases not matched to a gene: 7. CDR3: CASSLQIQGLNEQFF. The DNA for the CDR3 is TGTGCCAGCAGCTTACAAATACAGGGGCTCAATGAGCAGTTCTTC.

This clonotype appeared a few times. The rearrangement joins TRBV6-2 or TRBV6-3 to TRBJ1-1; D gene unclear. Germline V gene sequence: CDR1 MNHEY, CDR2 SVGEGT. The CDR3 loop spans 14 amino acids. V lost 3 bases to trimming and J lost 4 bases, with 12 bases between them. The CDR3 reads CASSYIPASTEAFF. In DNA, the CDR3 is TGTGCCAGCAGTTATATCCCAGCGAGCACTGAAGCTTTCTTT.